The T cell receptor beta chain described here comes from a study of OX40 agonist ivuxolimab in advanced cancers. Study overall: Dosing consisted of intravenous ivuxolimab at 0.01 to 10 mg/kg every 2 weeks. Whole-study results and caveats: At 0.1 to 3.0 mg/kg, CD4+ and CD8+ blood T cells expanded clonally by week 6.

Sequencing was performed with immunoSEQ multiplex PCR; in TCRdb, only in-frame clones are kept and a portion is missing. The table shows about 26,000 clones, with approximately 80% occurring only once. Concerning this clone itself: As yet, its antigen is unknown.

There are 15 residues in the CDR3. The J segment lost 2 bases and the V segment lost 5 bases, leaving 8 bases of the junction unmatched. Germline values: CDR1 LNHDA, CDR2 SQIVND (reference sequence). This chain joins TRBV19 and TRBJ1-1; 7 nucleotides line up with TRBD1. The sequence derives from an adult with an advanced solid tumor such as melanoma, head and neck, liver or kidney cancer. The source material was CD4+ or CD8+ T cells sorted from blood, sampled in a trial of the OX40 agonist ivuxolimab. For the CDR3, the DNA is TGTGCCAGTAGTCTCGACAGGGCCCGAAACACTGAAGCTTTCTTT. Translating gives CASSLDRARNTEAFF.